The rows below give T cell receptor beta chains drawn from one sample of a study of shared clonotypes between healthy human individuals. Assay used: immunoSEQ multiplex PCR; TCRdb lists only in-frame clones, some missing. This table holds about 2,200,000 clones, 90% to 95% found once. The sample was naive CD8+ T cells from PBMCs. These receptors were taken from a man younger than 35 in good health. Some clones in this sample may be carry-over from other donors' samples. Each CDR3 is given with its conserved first and last residue. The D gene is left open where the match is weak. Clone size is stated in some rows and not others, as once, few, many or a class when expanded.

J gene | V gene | D gene | clone size | CDR3 protein | CDR3 DNA
TRBJ2-1 | TRBV7-9 | TRBD1 | - | CASSFRGTGAYNEQFF | TGTGCCAGCAGCTTTAGGGGGACAGGGGCCTACAATGAGCAGTTCTTC
TRBJ1-1 | TRBV7-2 | - | - | CASSPRLGHLNTEAFF | TGTGCCAGCAGCCCACGCCTAGGACACCTGAACACTGAAGCTTTCTTT
TRBJ2-3 | TRBV6-1 | TRBD2 | - | CASSERVAGGTDTQYF | TGTGCCAGCAGTGAAAGGGTAGCGGGAGGAACAGATACGCAGTATTTT
TRBJ1-2 | TRBV5-4 | TRBD1 | - | CASKRDREGVSGYGYTF | TGTGCCAGCAAAAGGGACAGGGAGGGAGTTTCGGGTTATGGCTACACCTTC
TRBJ2-3 | TRBV7-6 | TRBD2 | - | CASSLDEREVEDTQYF | TGTGCCAGCAGCTTAGATGAGCGGGAGGTTGAGGATACGCAGTATTTT
TRBJ2-1 | TRBV28 | - | - | CASSGEVSSYNEQFF | TGTGCCAGCAGTGGGGAAGTGAGCTCCTACAATGAGCAGTTCTTC
TRBJ2-7 | TRBV19 | - | - | CASSQDGPYEQYF | TGTGCCAGTAGTCAGGACGGTCCCTACGAGCAGTACTTC
TRBJ1-1 | TRBV19 | TRBD1 | - | CASSAWTGGGTEAFF | TGTGCCAGTAGTGCCTGGACAGGGGGTGGTACTGAAGCTTTCTTT
TRBJ2-1 | TRBV6-1 | - | - | CASSRTGDGNEQFF | TGTGCCAGCAGCCGAACCGGGGACGGCAATGAGCAGTTCTTC
TRBJ2-5 | TRBV27 | - | - | CASSFVGADETQYF | TGTGCCAGCAGTTTTGTGGGAGCAGATGAGACCCAGTACTTC
TRBJ2-5 | TRBV15 | TRBD2 | - | CATSASGRLQETQYF | TGTGCCACCAGCGCTAGCGGGAGGCTCCAAGAGACCCAGTACTTC
TRBJ2-1 | TRBV6-5 | TRBD1 | - | CASTRDREGYNEQFF | TGTGCCAGCACCAGAGACAGGGAAGGCTACAATGAGCAGTTCTTC
TRBJ2-1 | TRBV7-3 | TRBD1 | - | CASSVTPGTERYNEQFF | TGTGCCAGCAGCGTCACCCCCGGGACAGAGAGATACAATGAGCAGTTCTTC
TRBJ2-2 | TRBV5-1 | - | - | CASRWAGELFF | TGCGCCAGCAGATGGGCCGGGGAGCTGTTTTTT
TRBJ2-7 | TRBV27 | - | - | CASSLTPSAHSYEQYF | TGTGCCAGCAGTTTGACCCCTAGTGCCCATTCCTACGAGCAGTACTTC
TRBJ2-7 | TRBV29-1 | - | - | CSVRNSRDYEQYF | TGCAGCGTCCGAAACAGTAGGGACTACGAGCAGTACTTC
TRBJ2-3 | TRBV7-9 | TRBD2 | - | CASSSGPSSGSTDTQYF | TGTGCCAGCAGCTCGGGGCCGTCTAGCGGGAGTACGGATACGCAGTATTTT
TRBJ2-6 | TRBV27 | TRBD1 | once | CASSLSRGLIANVLTF | TGTGCCAGCAGTTTATCGAGGGGGCTAATAGCCAACGTCCTGACTTTC